This T cell receptor beta chain was captured by sequencing in a study of CD8+ T cells in alopecia areata. Whole-study findings and limits: Many expanded lesional clones persisted during tofacitinib (in both scalp and blood). Whether baseline CD8+ expansion is linked to response remains uncertain, given a single nonresponder. Lesional scalp displayed greater clonality than normal scalp, most notably in alopecia totalis/universalis. Expanded CD8+ clones among the top 100, and scalp clonality, were significantly decreased by tofacitinib.

Sample treatment: oral pan-JAK inhibitor, 5-10 mg twice daily. Trimming took off 2 bases at V and 0 bases at J, with 4 bases between the two ends. The CDR3 loop spans 12 amino acids. The germline V gene encodes CDR1 GTSNPN and CDR2 SVGIG (reference sequence). A note on this clone: Its specificity is unknown.

Following extraction, RNA underwent reverse transcription to cDNA, which served as the sequencing template. Sequenced by immunoSEQ multiplex PCR; TCRdb stores in-frame clones only, minus some. The table lists 200,000 to 250,000 clones, around two fifths of them singletons. V gene TRBV30 combines with J gene TRBJ1-2, with unresolved D. The specimen was CD4+ T cells sorted from blood, collected at approximately week 31, from a patient treated with tofacitinib. The receptor was isolated from a human donor with alopecia areata. The CDR3 DNA is TGTGCCTGGAGTAGGGCTAACTATGGCTACACCTTC. As protein: CAWSRANYGYTF. Combining the CDR3 with reference TRBV30 and TRBJ1-2 gives the whole variable domain SQTIHQWPATLVQPVGSPLSLECTVEGTSNPNLYWYRQAAGRGLQLLFYSVGIGQISSEVPQNLSASRPQDRQFILSSKKLLLSDSGFYLCAWSRANYGYTFGSGTRLTVV.